These T cell receptor beta chains were read from a single sample in a study of blood T cell repertoires in COVID-19. Only in-frame clones appear in the TCRdb table, and some are missing; sequencing was by immunoSEQ multiplex PCR. The sample gives fewer than 250,000 clones, roughly 80% of which show up once; around 12% is in the top ten. Source material: peripheral blood. Receptors originate from a woman aged 45-60 years with acute or convalescent COVID-19. Each CDR3 is given with its conserved first and last residue.

V: TRBV3-1/TRBV3-2
CDR3: CASSHRTSGNNEQFF

V: TRBV11-1
CDR3: CASSLEFPGDYGYTF

V: TRBV9
CDR3: CASSVAGAMGEQFF

V: TRBV15
CDR3: CATSRGSITGNEQYF

V: TRBV6-1
CDR3: CASSETDRTYEQYF

V: TRBV10-2
CDR3: CASRDRGDSPLHF

V: TRBV9
CDR3: CASSVDRGGYGYTF

V: TRBV25-1
CDR3: CASRGGGQNRYEQYF

V: TRBV27
CDR3: CASSLTDTTSGFF

V: TRBV28
CDR3: CAIGRGSRGYTF

V: TRBV5-3
CDR3: CARSPGQGALNEQFF

V: TRBV15
CDR3: CAVTPTKGLTEAFF

V: TRBV5-1
CDR3: CASSLVPGPIEQFF

V: TRBV9
CDR3: CASSQGGNYGYTF

V: TRBV19
CDR3: CASSINQGTGELFF

V: TRBV7-2
CDR3: CASSPGTEAYSNQPQHF

V: TRBV7-8
CDR3: CASSMGQVNQPQHF

V: TRBV27
CDR3: CASSLSRRGSYEQYF

V: TRBV30
CDR3: CAWNRNRDSRGTGELFF

V: TRBV2
CDR3: CASSFLQGAGTNYGYTF

V: TRBV28
CDR3: CASSSHRVPPYEQYF

V: TRBV7-8
CDR3: CASRVGGNSNQPQHF

V: TRBV28
CDR3: CASSSDRYGFGYTF

V: TRBV6-5
CDR3: CAAPLPGLGGYTF

V: TRBV21-1
CDR3: CASNPRQGSNQPQHF

V: TRBV20-1
CDR3: CSASWDRASSYEQYF

V: TRBV5-1
CDR3: CATSSDANTGELFF

V: TRBV3-1/TRBV3-2
CDR3: CASSHYSEDTQYF